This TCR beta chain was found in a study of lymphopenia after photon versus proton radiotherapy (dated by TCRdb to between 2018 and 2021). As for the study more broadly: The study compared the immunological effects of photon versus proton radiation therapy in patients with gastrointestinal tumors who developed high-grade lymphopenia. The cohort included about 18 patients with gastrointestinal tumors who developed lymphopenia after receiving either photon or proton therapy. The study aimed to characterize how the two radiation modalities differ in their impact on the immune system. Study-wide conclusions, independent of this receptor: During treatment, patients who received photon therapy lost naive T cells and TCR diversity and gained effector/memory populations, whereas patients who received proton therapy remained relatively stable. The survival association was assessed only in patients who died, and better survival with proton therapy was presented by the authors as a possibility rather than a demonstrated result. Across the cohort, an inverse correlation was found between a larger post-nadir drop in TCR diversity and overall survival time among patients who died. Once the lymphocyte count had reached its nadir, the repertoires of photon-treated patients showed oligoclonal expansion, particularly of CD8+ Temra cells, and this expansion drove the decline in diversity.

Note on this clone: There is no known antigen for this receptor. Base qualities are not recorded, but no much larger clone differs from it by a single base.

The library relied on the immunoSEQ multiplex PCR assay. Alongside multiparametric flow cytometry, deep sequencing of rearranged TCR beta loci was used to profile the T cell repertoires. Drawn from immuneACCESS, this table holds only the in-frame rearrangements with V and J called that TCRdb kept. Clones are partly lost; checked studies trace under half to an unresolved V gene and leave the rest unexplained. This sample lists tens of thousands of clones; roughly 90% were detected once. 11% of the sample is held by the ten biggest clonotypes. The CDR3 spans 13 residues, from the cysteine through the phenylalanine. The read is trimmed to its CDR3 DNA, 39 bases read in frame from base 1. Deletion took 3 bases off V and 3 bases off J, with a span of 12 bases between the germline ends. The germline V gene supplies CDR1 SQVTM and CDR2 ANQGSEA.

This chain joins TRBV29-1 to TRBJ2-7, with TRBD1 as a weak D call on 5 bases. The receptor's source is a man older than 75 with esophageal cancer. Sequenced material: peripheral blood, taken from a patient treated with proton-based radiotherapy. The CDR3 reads CSVETDNLYEQYF. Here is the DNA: TGCAGCGTTGAGACAGACAACCTCTACGAGCAGTACTTC.